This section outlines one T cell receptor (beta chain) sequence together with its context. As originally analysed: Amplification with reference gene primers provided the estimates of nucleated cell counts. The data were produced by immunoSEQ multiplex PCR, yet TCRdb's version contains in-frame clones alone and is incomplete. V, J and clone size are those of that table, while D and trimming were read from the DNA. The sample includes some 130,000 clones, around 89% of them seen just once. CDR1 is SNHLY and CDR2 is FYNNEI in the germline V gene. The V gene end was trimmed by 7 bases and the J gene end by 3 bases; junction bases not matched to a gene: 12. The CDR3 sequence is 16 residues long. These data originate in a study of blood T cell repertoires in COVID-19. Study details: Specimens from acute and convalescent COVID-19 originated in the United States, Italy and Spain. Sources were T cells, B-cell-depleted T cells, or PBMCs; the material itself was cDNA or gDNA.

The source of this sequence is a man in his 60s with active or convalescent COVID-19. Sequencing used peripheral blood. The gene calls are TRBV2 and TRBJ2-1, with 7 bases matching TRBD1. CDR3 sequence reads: CASKLTGPLVYNEQFF. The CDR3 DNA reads TGTGCCAGCAAACTGACAGGGCCCTTGGTCTACAATGAGCAGTTCTTC.